Following are 27 T cell receptor beta chains from one sample sequenced in a study of cytomegalovirus exposure and HLA in healthy donors. PCR involved 60 Vbeta and 13 Jbeta primers. Generated by immunoSEQ multiplex PCR, the TCRdb table keeps only in-frame clones and is missing some. The data include 100,000 to 150,000 clones; the top ten clones carry roughly 1%. Sample: PBMCs. These receptors were collected from a man between 18 and 29 years old in good health and CMV-seronegative.

The V and J genes are TRBV7-2 and TRBJ1-2; D perhaps matches TRBD1 (5 bases). The CDR3 runs 15 residues. Germline V gene data show CDR1 as SGHTA and CDR2 as FQGNSA. The ends were cut back, 1 base at V and 3 bases at J, with 12 bases in the middle. The DNA for the CDR3 is TGTGCCAGCAGCTTAGTGGGGCAGGGCGACTATGGCTACACCTTC. Amino acids: CASSLVGQGDYGYTF. Complete variable domain (other parts from reference TRBV7-2 and TRBJ1-2): GAGVSQSPSNKVTEKGKDVELRCDPISGHTALYWYRQSLGQGLEFLIYFQGNSAPDKSGLPSDRFSAERTGGSVSTLTIQRTQQEDSAVYLCASSLVGQGDYGYTFGSGTRLTVV.

V is TRBV5-1 and J is TRBJ2-7; 12 bases fit TRBD1. Trimming took 4 bases from V and 4 from J; bases not matched to a gene: 15. The CDR3 consists of 18 residues. The germline V gene has CDR1 SGHRS and CDR2 YFSETQ. The CDR3 bases are TGCGCCAGCAGCAAAGAACCGGGACAGGGGGCGGTTAGGTACGAGCAGTACTTC. It encodes CASSKEPGQGAVRYEQYF.

The chain combines TRBV5-4 with TRBJ1-2, with D perhaps matching TRBD1 (5 bases). CDR3 length: 16 amino acids. The germline V and J ends were trimmed by 0 bases and 4 bases, with 16 bases remaining between them. CDR1 and CDR2 from the germline V gene are SGHNT and YYREEE (reference sequence). CDR3 coding DNA: TGTGCCAGCAGCTTGGCTTCGACAGAACTATTCTATGGCTACACCTTC. Its protein product is CASSLASTELFYGYTF.

This sequence joins TRBV11-2 and TRBJ2-5; 9 bases map to TRBD2. This CDR3 is 16 amino acids long. Germline trimming cut 4 bases from V and 3 bases from J; bases unmatched to any gene: 9. From germline, CDR1 is SGHAT and CDR2 FQNNGV. CDR3: CASSSNSGSAEETQYF. DNA for the CDR3: TGTGCCAGCAGCTCGAATAGCGGGAGTGCGGAAGAGACCCAGTACTTC.

The rearrangement joins TRBV5-4 to TRBJ2-7; TRBD2 matches at 12 bases. The V gene end was trimmed by 2 bases and the J gene end by 6 bases; junction bases not matched to a gene: 3. This CDR3 contains 14 residues. Germline V gene lookup returns CDR1 SGHNT and CDR2 YYREEE (reference sequence). The CDR3 region has the DNA TGTGCCAGCAGCTTTCTAGCGGGAGGGCCCGAGCAGTACTTC. It yields the protein CASSFLAGGPEQYF.

The chain links TRBV9 to TRBJ1-1, with D tentatively TRBD1 (6 bases). Germline CDR1 SGDLS, CDR2 YYNGEE. CDR3 length: 17 amino acids. Between the trimmed V and J ends, which lost 2 bases and 6 bases, there was a span of 23 bases. The CDR3 sequence is CASSVYTGKSGWAEAFF. CDR3 in DNA: TGTGCCAGCAGCGTTTATACAGGGAAATCGGGATGGGCTGAAGCTTTCTTT.

The CDR3 region has the DNA TGTGCCAGCAGCTTGCGGGGACAGGGGGCAAGGAACGGGAGGGGGCAGTTCTTC. This encodes CASSLRGQGARNGRGQFF. The rearrangement links TRBV5-6 to TRBJ2-1; 12 bases fit TRBD1. The V gene end was trimmed by 1 base and the J gene end by 12 bases; junction bases not matched to a gene: 17. The CDR3 sequence is 18 residues long. Germline assignment: CDR1 SGHDT and CDR2 YYEEEE. The entire variable domain, with the rest obtained from reference TRBV5-6 and TRBJ2-1, is as follows: DAGVTQSPTHLIKTRGQQVTLRCSPKSGHDTVSWYQQALGQGPQFIFQYYEEEERQRGNFPDRFSGHQFPNYSSELNVNALLLGDSALYLCASSLRGQGARNGRGQFFGPGTRLTVL.

The chain combines TRBV4-1 with TRBJ2-3; possibly TRBD2 for D (5 bases). Trimming removed 1 base from V and 4 bases from J, with 15 bases in between. CDR1 and CDR2 from the germline V gene are MGHRA and YSYEKL. CDR3 length: 16 amino acids. The CDR3 region is CASSQVGTSLPDTQYF. CDR3 coding DNA: TGCGCCAGCAGCCAAGTAGGAACTAGTCTCCCAGATACGCAGTATTTT.

The CDR3 region has the DNA TGTGCCAGCAGCGTAGAACTAGCGGGGGTATGGAGCAATGAGCAGTTCTTC. This translates into CASSVELAGVWSNEQFF. J is TRBJ2-1 and V is TRBV9, with 11 bases aligning to TRBD2. Trimming removed 0 bases from V and 6 bases from J; junction bases left unmatched: 8. This CDR3 is 17 amino acids long. Germline CDR1 SGDLS, CDR2 YYNGEE.

V gene TRBV19 combines with J gene TRBJ1-2; 8 bases map to TRBD1. The CDR3 consists of 14 residues. CDR1 LNHDA and CDR2 SQIVND come from the germline V gene (reference sequence). V dropped 1 base and J dropped 4; count of bases not matched to a gene: 2. The CDR3 nucleotides read TGTGCCAGTAGTATAGGAACAGGGGGCTATGGCTACACCTTC. The encoded protein is CASSIGTGGYGYTF.

This chain joins TRBV7-9 and TRBJ1-2, with TRBD1 matching over 8 bases. The junction had 15 bases not matched to a gene; V was cut back by 5 bases and J by 7 bases. Germline V gives CDR1 SEHNR, CDR2 FQNEAQ (reference sequence). The CDR3 contains 16 residues. The CDR3 nucleotides are TGTGCCAGCAGCCACCAAGGGGCAGGGGGCCTCGGTGGCTACACCTTC. The encoded protein is CASSHQGAGGLGGYTF. The variable domain in full, completed from reference TRBV7-9 and TRBJ1-2, reads DTGVSQNPRHKITKRGQNVTFRCDPISEHNRLYWYRQTLGQGPEFLTYFQNEAQLEKSRLLSDRFSAERPKGSFSTLEIQRTEQGDSAMYLCASSHQGAGGLGGYTFGSGTRLTVV.

This chain connects TRBV6-1 to TRBJ1-2; no clear D gene. The CDR3 contains 13 residues. The V gene's germline CDR1 is MNHNS and CDR2 SASEGT. V dropped 6 bases and J dropped 4 bases, with 12 bases sitting between them. The chain's CDR3 is CASRSSGIYGYTF. The CDR3 DNA sequence: TGTGCCAGCAGATCGTCGGGGATCTATGGCTACACCTTC.

This chain joins TRBV19 and TRBJ2-5, with D possibly matching TRBD1 (6 bases). This CDR3 contains 13 residues. Trimming shortened V by 3 bases and J by 4 bases, and 9 bases separated the two germline ends. Germline loops: CDR1 LNHDA, CDR2 SQIVND (reference sequence). In DNA, the CDR3 is TGTGCCAGTAGTATGACAGGCCCAGAGACCCAGTACTTC. Encoded protein: CASSMTGPETQYF.

The J gene is TRBJ1-1, the V gene TRBV7-3, with 7 nucleotides matching TRBD1. Germline V gene data show CDR1 as SGHTA and CDR2 as FQGTGA. The V segment lost 5 bases and the J segment 10 bases; nucleotides outside the gene matches: 7. The CDR3 spans 12 residues. DNA for the CDR3: TGTGCCAGCAGCCCTGGGGCAGGGGGAGCTTTCTTT. This codes for CASSPGAGGAFF.

The chain employs TRBV18 and TRBJ1-2, with 9 bases matching TRBD1. The CDR3 runs to 17 residues. V lost 6 bases, J lost 7 bases, and 18 bases stayed unmatched. Germline CDR1 and CDR2: KGHSH and LQKENI. The CDR3 DNA follows: TGTGCCAGCTCCCCAGTCCCGGGACAGGGTGCGTCTCGTGGCTACACCTTC. Its protein is CASSPVPGQGASRGYTF.

The V gene is TRBV7-2, the J gene TRBJ1-2; 8 bases map to TRBD1. Germline V gives CDR1 SGHTA, CDR2 FQGNSA. The CDR3 consists of 18 residues. Trimming at V came to 6 bases and at J to 5 bases, leaving 20 bases not matched to a gene. CDR3 amino acids: CASSYIPGQASLGYGYTF. CDR3 coding DNA: TGTGCCAGCAGTTACATTCCGGGACAGGCATCTTTGGGATATGGCTACACCTTC.

The rearrangement uses TRBV7-9 and TRBJ1-4, with D possibly being TRBD1 (6 bases). Germline CDR1 SEHNR, CDR2 FQNEAQ (reference sequence). Deletions cut 2 bases from V and 3 bases from J, with 10 bases between. The length of the CDR3 is 15 residues. The CDR3 sequence is CASSLSQGSNEKLFF. CDR3 DNA: TGTGCCAGCAGCTTATCCCAGGGGTCTAATGAAAAACTGTTTTTT.

The chain employs TRBV2 and TRBJ2-7, with 12 bases lining up with TRBD2. This CDR3 has 16 residues. Looked up from germline, CDR1 is SNHLY and CDR2 is FYNNEI. After removal of 4 bases from V and 0 bases from J, the junction contained 4 bases not matched to a gene. The CDR3 is CASSVGLAGYSYEQYF. CDR3 nucleotide sequence: TGTGCCAGCAGTGTGGGACTAGCGGGTTACTCCTACGAGCAGTACTTC.

The chain joins TRBV5-1 to TRBJ1-4, with D possibly matching TRBD1 (5 bases). Germline V lookup: CDR1 SGHRS, CDR2 YFSETQ. Trimming shortened V by 4 bases and J by 8 bases, and 30 bases separated the two germline ends. This CDR3 has 19 amino acids. The CDR3 DNA sequence: TGCGCCAGCAGCCCGACCGGCGACTTAACAGGTCCCTACCGGGAAAAACTGTTTTTT. Its protein product is CASSPTGDLTGPYREKLFF.

The V gene is TRBV5-1, the J gene TRBJ1-4; unclear D gene. Germline V CDR1 and CDR2: SGHRS, YFSETQ. This CDR3 comprises 13 residues. V gave up 2 bases and J gave up 6 bases, with 8 bases separating them. CDR3 bases: TGCGCCAGCAGCTTTGACTGGGATGAAAAACTGTTTTTT. Protein: CASSFDWDEKLFF.

This chain joins TRBV5-1 and TRBJ2-1; D gene unclear. The length of the CDR3 is 11 residues. The germline CDR1 and CDR2 sequences are SGHRS and YFSETQ. V was pared by 6 bases and J by 7 bases, with 8 bases between. The CDR3 nucleotides are TGCGCCAGCACCCTCTCTAATGAGCAGTTCTTC. This codes for CASTLSNEQFF.

The V and J genes are TRBV4-1 and TRBJ2-7; 8 bases line up with TRBD2. Germline V lookup: CDR1 MGHRA, CDR2 YSYEKL. J gave up 2 bases and V 7 bases, and 13 bases lay outside the gene matches. The CDR3 totals 16 residues. The CDR3 protein is CASTRQGSGDTYEQYF. The CDR3 DNA is TGCGCCAGCACACGCCAGGGTAGCGGGGACACCTACGAGCAGTACTTC.

This CDR3 reads CASSPRTGGKGEQYF. CDR3 nucleotides: TGTGCCAGCAGTCCTAGGACAGGCGGAAAAGGCGAGCAGTACTTC. The chain is built from TRBV25-1 and TRBJ2-7; 7 bases are a match to TRBD1. This CDR3 contains 15 residues. Germline V gives CDR1 MGHDK, CDR2 SYGVNS. J gave up 6 bases and V 5 bases, and 13 bases lay outside the gene matches.

This chain connects TRBV18 to TRBJ1-2; 10 bases are shared with TRBD1. This CDR3 spans 15 amino acids. V dropped 6 bases and J dropped 1; count of bases not matched to a gene: 5. Germline V gene lookup returns CDR1 KGHSH and CDR2 LQKENI. Written as DNA, the CDR3 is TGTGCCAGCTCCCTCGGACAGGGGGATAACTATGGCTACACCTTC. As protein: CASSLGQGDNYGYTF.

V gene TRBV2 combines with J gene TRBJ1-1; 7 positions match TRBD1. This CDR3 has 16 residues. Germline trimming cut 6 bases from V and 0 bases from J; bases unmatched to any gene: 10. Germline V gene lookup returns CDR1 SNHLY and CDR2 FYNNEI. The CDR3 sequence: CASRAFTGAMNTEAFF. Written as DNA, the CDR3 is TGTGCCAGCAGAGCTTTCACAGGGGCCATGAACACTGAAGCTTTCTTT. The full variable domain, rest sourced from reference TRBV2 and TRBJ1-1, is EPEVTQTPSHQVTQMGQEVILRCVPISNHLYFYWYRQILGQKVEFLVSFYNNEISEKSEIFDDQFSVERPDGSNFTLKIRSTKLEDSAMYFCASRAFTGAMNTEAFFGQGTRLTVV.

The genes are TRBV11-3 and TRBJ2-7; 7 nucleotides match TRBD1. The CDR3 runs 13 residues. The ends lost 5 bases at V and 3 bases at J; junction bases unmatched: 4. CDR1 and CDR2 (germline): SGHNT, YENEEA. CDR3 residues: CASSIGTVYEQYF. CDR3 nucleotides: TGTGCCAGCAGCATAGGGACAGTCTACGAGCAGTACTTC.

The CDR3 protein is CASSLGGVLTEAFF. CDR3 nucleotide sequence: TGTGCCAGCAGCTTAGGGGGGGTCCTCACTGAAGCTTTCTTT. The V call is TRBV11-2, the J call TRBJ1-1, with D perhaps TRBD1 (5 bases). The CDR3 runs 14 residues. Looked up from germline, CDR1 is SGHAT and CDR2 is FQNNGV. The germline V and J ends were trimmed by 1 base and 4 bases, with 10 bases remaining between them.